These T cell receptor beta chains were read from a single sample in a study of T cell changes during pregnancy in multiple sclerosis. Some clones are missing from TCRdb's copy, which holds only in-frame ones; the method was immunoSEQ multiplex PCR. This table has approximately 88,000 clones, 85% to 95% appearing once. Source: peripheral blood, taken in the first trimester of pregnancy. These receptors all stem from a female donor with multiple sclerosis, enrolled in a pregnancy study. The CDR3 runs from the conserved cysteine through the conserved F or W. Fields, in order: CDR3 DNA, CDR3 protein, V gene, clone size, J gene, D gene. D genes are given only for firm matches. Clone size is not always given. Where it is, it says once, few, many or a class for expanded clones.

CDR3nt: TGCAGCGTTGATCTGTACGGAGAAAACATTCAGTACTTC; CDR3aa: CSVDLYGENIQYF; v_gene: TRBV29-1; abundance: .; j_gene: TRBJ2-4; d_gene: .
CDR3nt: TGTGCCAGCAGCCGCACAGGGGTAGGGACGTCTAGCACAGATACGCAGTATTTT; CDR3aa: CASSRTGVGTSSTDTQYF; v_gene: TRBV9; abundance: .; j_gene: TRBJ2-3; d_gene: TRBD1
CDR3nt: TGTGCCAGCCTTCTTTCGACAGGGTCCGAGCAGTACTTC; CDR3aa: CASLLSTGSEQYF; v_gene: TRBV28; abundance: .; j_gene: TRBJ2-7; d_gene: TRBD1
CDR3nt: TGCGCCAGCAGTTACACAGGGGTGAGGCAAGAGACCCAGTACTTC; CDR3aa: CASSYTGVRQETQYF; v_gene: TRBV5-1; abundance: .; j_gene: TRBJ2-5; d_gene: TRBD1
CDR3nt: TGTGCCAGCGAGACGGCAGGGTGGGAGACCCAGTACTTC; CDR3aa: CASETAGWETQYF; v_gene: TRBV28; abundance: .; j_gene: TRBJ2-5; d_gene: .
CDR3nt: TGTGCCAGCAGCTTGACTAGCGGGAGCGGGTACTTC; CDR3aa: CASSLTSGSGYF; v_gene: TRBV7-2; abundance: .; j_gene: TRBJ2-7; d_gene: TRBD2
CDR3nt: TGTGCCATTAGACTAGCGGGACCTCCCTACGAGCAGTACTTC; CDR3aa: CAIRLAGPPYEQYF; v_gene: TRBV27; abundance: .; j_gene: TRBJ2-7; d_gene: TRBD2
CDR3nt: TGTGCCAGCCAGCTTAGGAGCCCTCCCAATGAGCAGTTCTTC; CDR3aa: CASQLRSPPNEQFF; v_gene: TRBV6-1; abundance: .; j_gene: TRBJ2-1; d_gene: .
CDR3nt: TGTGCCAGCAGTGAATTTCACAAGTCCACTGAAGCTTTCTTT; CDR3aa: CASSEFHKSTEAFF; v_gene: TRBV25-1; abundance: .; j_gene: TRBJ1-1; d_gene: .
CDR3nt: TGCGCCAGCAGCTCTTCGGGACTACAAGAGACCCAGTACTTC; CDR3aa: CASSSSGLQETQYF; v_gene: TRBV5-1; abundance: once; j_gene: TRBJ2-5; d_gene: TRBD2
CDR3nt: TGTGCCAGCAGTGGCTCTCCTAGCCCTCAAGAGACCCAGTACTTC; CDR3aa: CASSGSPSPQETQYF; v_gene: TRBV2; abundance: .; j_gene: TRBJ2-5; d_gene: .
CDR3nt: TGTGCCAGCAGCTTATTCAGCGGGGGAAGCTCCTACAATGAGCAGTTCTTC; CDR3aa: CASSLFSGGSSYNEQFF; v_gene: TRBV7-9; abundance: .; j_gene: TRBJ2-1; d_gene: TRBD2
CDR3nt: TGTGCCAGTAGTATAGGACAGGGTAGTGCTGAAGCTTTCTTT; CDR3aa: CASSIGQGSAEAFF; v_gene: TRBV19; abundance: once; j_gene: TRBJ1-1; d_gene: TRBD1
CDR3nt: TGCGCCAGCAGCCAAGAACAGGGGGCCCTTGGGGAGCAGTACTTC; CDR3aa: CASSQEQGALGEQYF; v_gene: TRBV4-1; abundance: .; j_gene: TRBJ2-7; d_gene: TRBD1
CDR3nt: TGTGCCACCAGCAGAGATGACTTAGCCTCCTACGAGCAGTACTTC; CDR3aa: CATSRDDLASYEQYF; v_gene: TRBV15; abundance: .; j_gene: TRBJ2-7; d_gene: .
CDR3nt: TGTGCCAGCAGAAGACAGGGGCTCACTGAAGCTTTCTTT; CDR3aa: CASRRQGLTEAFF; v_gene: TRBV11-2; abundance: .; j_gene: TRBJ1-1; d_gene: TRBD1
CDR3nt: TGTGCCAGCAGCCAGGTTGGTGGCGCGTATGAAAAACTGTTTTTT; CDR3aa: CASSQVGGAYEKLFF; v_gene: TRBV5-8; abundance: .; j_gene: TRBJ1-4; d_gene: .
CDR3nt: TGTGCCACCAGCAGAGACCCGGTAGATACGCAGTATTTT; CDR3aa: CATSRDPVDTQYF; v_gene: TRBV15; abundance: .; j_gene: TRBJ2-3; d_gene: .
CDR3nt: TGTGCCAGCAGCTTAGGGGGTAGCGGCCACTCCTACAATGAGCAGTTCTTC; CDR3aa: CASSLGGSGHSYNEQFF; v_gene: TRBV7-9; abundance: .; j_gene: TRBJ2-1; d_gene: .
CDR3nt: TGTGCCAGCAGTCTAGGGGACAGTGGCAATCAGCCCCAGCATTTT; CDR3aa: CASSLGDSGNQPQHF; v_gene: TRBV6-1; abundance: .; j_gene: TRBJ1-5; d_gene: TRBD1
CDR3nt: TGTGCCAGCAGCCTGGAGACCAGGGGGAGCACCGGGGAGCTGTTTTTT; CDR3aa: CASSLETRGSTGELFF; v_gene: TRBV7-9; abundance: .; j_gene: TRBJ2-2; d_gene: TRBD1
CDR3nt: TGTGCCACCAGCAACCGAGGACAGGGTAGTCGGCCCCAGCATTTT; CDR3aa: CATSNRGQGSRPQHF; v_gene: TRBV15; abundance: once; j_gene: TRBJ1-5; d_gene: TRBD1
CDR3nt: TGTGCCAGCAGCCCGTTGCAGGGGACATACACAGATACGCAGTATTTT; CDR3aa: CASSPLQGTYTDTQYF; v_gene: TRBV9; abundance: .; j_gene: TRBJ2-3; d_gene: .
CDR3nt: TGTGCCAGCAGCATCGCGAGAGAGCAGTACTTC; CDR3aa: CASSIAREQYF; v_gene: TRBV6-6; abundance: .; j_gene: TRBJ2-7; d_gene: .
CDR3nt: TGCGCCAGCAGCTTGACCCGCGGCTCCTACGAGCAGTACTTC; CDR3aa: CASSLTRGSYEQYF; v_gene: TRBV5-1; abundance: .; j_gene: TRBJ2-7; d_gene: .
CDR3nt: TGTGCCAGCAGTGGCTGGTCCCGGGGGGGGAGGACCGGGGAGCTGTTTTTT; CDR3aa: CASSGWSRGGRTGELFF; v_gene: TRBV6-1; abundance: .; j_gene: TRBJ2-2; d_gene: TRBD2
CDR3nt: TGTGCCAGCAGCTCCTACAGGGCATGGACGCAGTATTTT; CDR3aa: CASSSYRAWTQYF; v_gene: TRBV7-2; abundance: .; j_gene: TRBJ2-3; d_gene: .
CDR3nt: TGTGCCAGCAGGGGAGATACTAGCGGTGACACAGATACGCAGTATTTT; CDR3aa: CASRGDTSGDTDTQYF; v_gene: TRBV28; abundance: .; j_gene: TRBJ2-3; d_gene: TRBD2
CDR3nt: TGTGCCAGCAGTGGGACAGCCTACGAGCAGTACTTC; CDR3aa: CASSGTAYEQYF; v_gene: TRBV2; abundance: .; j_gene: TRBJ2-7; d_gene: .
CDR3nt: TGTGCCAGCAGTGTACGACTAGCGGGATTGGGCCCCTCCACAGATACGCAGTATTTT; CDR3aa: CASSVRLAGLGPSTDTQYF; v_gene: TRBV2; abundance: once; j_gene: TRBJ2-3; d_gene: TRBD2
CDR3nt: TGTGCCTGGAGTGTACTAGCGGGAGGGCCGAGTGAGCAGTTCTTC; CDR3aa: CAWSVLAGGPSEQFF; v_gene: TRBV30; abundance: .; j_gene: TRBJ2-1; d_gene: TRBD2
CDR3nt: TGTGCCACCGCGGGGGCCTATGGCTACACCTTC; CDR3aa: CATAGAYGYTF; v_gene: TRBV10-3; abundance: .; j_gene: TRBJ1-2; d_gene: .
CDR3nt: TGTGCCAGCAGCTCAAGGGGGCAGGGACTCATGAACACTGAAGCTTTCTTT; CDR3aa: CASSSRGQGLMNTEAFF; v_gene: TRBV5-4; abundance: .; j_gene: TRBJ1-1; d_gene: TRBD1
CDR3nt: TGTGCCAGCAGCTACAGGGACAGCACCTACGAGCAGTACTTC; CDR3aa: CASSYRDSTYEQYF; v_gene: TRBV9; abundance: few; j_gene: TRBJ2-7; d_gene: TRBD1
CDR3nt: TGTGCCAGCAACCCCACCGGGGGGGCCTACAATGAGCAGTTCTTC; CDR3aa: CASNPTGGAYNEQFF; v_gene: TRBV11-2; abundance: once; j_gene: TRBJ2-1; d_gene: TRBD2
CDR3nt: TGTGCCAGCATAGCGGGAGGTACAGATACGCAGTATTTT; CDR3aa: CASIAGGTDTQYF; v_gene: TRBV28; abundance: .; j_gene: TRBJ2-3; d_gene: TRBD2
CDR3nt: TGTGCCAGCAGCCTCCTAAAATTCCTTTCGGACAATGAGCAGTTCTTC; CDR3aa: CASSLLKFLSDNEQFF; v_gene: TRBV14; abundance: .; j_gene: TRBJ2-1; d_gene: .
CDR3nt: TGTGCCACCAGCCCCCGACAGGGTCGGACCGGGGAGCTGTTTTTT; CDR3aa: CATSPRQGRTGELFF; v_gene: TRBV15; abundance: .; j_gene: TRBJ2-2; d_gene: TRBD1
CDR3nt: TGTGCCAGCAGCCTAGACAGGTTTGGCGAAAAACTGTTTTTT; CDR3aa: CASSLDRFGEKLFF; v_gene: TRBV7-2; abundance: .; j_gene: TRBJ1-4; d_gene: .
CDR3nt: TGTGCCAGCAGCTCTCGGGACAGGGGACGGTCTGAAGCTTTCTTT; CDR3aa: CASSSRDRGRSEAFF; v_gene: TRBV11-2; abundance: once; j_gene: TRBJ1-1; d_gene: TRBD1
CDR3nt: TGTGCCAGCAGCTTAGACGGGAACCGGGCCTACGAGCAGTACTTC; CDR3aa: CASSLDGNRAYEQYF; v_gene: TRBV7-2; abundance: .; j_gene: TRBJ2-7; d_gene: .
CDR3nt: TGTGCCAGCAGCCAAGGGCCCCGGGGTATGAGCGGGAGGTACGAGCAGTACTTC; CDR3aa: CASSQGPRGMSGRYEQYF; v_gene: TRBV4-2; abundance: .; j_gene: TRBJ2-7; d_gene: TRBD2
CDR3nt: TGTGCCAGCAGTACCGGGACAGGGTGGTACGAGCAGTACTTC; CDR3aa: CASSTGTGWYEQYF; v_gene: TRBV27; abundance: .; j_gene: TRBJ2-7; d_gene: TRBD1
CDR3nt: TGTGCCAGCAGTCCGGGACTAGGGTCCCACAATGAGCAGTTCTTC; CDR3aa: CASSPGLGSHNEQFF; v_gene: TRBV6-5; abundance: .; j_gene: TRBJ2-1; d_gene: TRBD2
CDR3nt: TGCGCCAGCAGCCAAGTTGAGGGATATGAGCAGTTCTTC; CDR3aa: CASSQVEGYEQFF; v_gene: TRBV4-1; abundance: .; j_gene: TRBJ2-1; d_gene: .
CDR3nt: TGTGCCAGTAGGACGGGACAGGGATACCAAGAGACCCAGTACTTC; CDR3aa: CASRTGQGYQETQYF; v_gene: TRBV19; abundance: .; j_gene: TRBJ2-5; d_gene: TRBD1
CDR3nt: TGTGCCTGGAAGGGACTAGCGGGTTACGAGCAGTACTTC; CDR3aa: CAWKGLAGYEQYF; v_gene: TRBV30; abundance: .; j_gene: TRBJ2-7; d_gene: TRBD2
CDR3nt: TGCAGCGTTGAAGGAAAAGGGGGCGGGAATGAGCAGTTCTTC; CDR3aa: CSVEGKGGGNEQFF; v_gene: TRBV29-1; abundance: .; j_gene: TRBJ2-1; d_gene: TRBD1
CDR3nt: TGCGCCAGCAGCTCAGGACAGGGTCTTACGGGGAATGAGCAGTTCTTC; CDR3aa: CASSSGQGLTGNEQFF; v_gene: TRBV5-1; abundance: .; j_gene: TRBJ2-1; d_gene: TRBD1
CDR3nt: TGTGCCAGTACAGACCCCCCAGGCTACAATGAGCAGTTCTTC; CDR3aa: CASTDPPGYNEQFF; v_gene: TRBV19; abundance: .; j_gene: TRBJ2-1; d_gene: .
CDR3nt: TGTGCCTGGAGTCGGGGGACAGGTCTACCAAATCAGCCCCAGCATTTT; CDR3aa: CAWSRGTGLPNQPQHF; v_gene: TRBV30; abundance: few; j_gene: TRBJ1-5; d_gene: TRBD1
CDR3nt: TGTGCCAGCAGCCTAAAGGCTAGCGGGAGGGCGGGCGAGCAGTACTTC; CDR3aa: CASSLKASGRAGEQYF; v_gene: TRBV7-2; abundance: few; j_gene: TRBJ2-7; d_gene: TRBD2
CDR3nt: TGTGCCAGCAGCTCGGGACTAGCGGGAGGGCCGTCTGGGGCCAACGTCCTGACTTTC; CDR3aa: CASSSGLAGGPSGANVLTF; v_gene: TRBV7-9; abundance: .; j_gene: TRBJ2-6; d_gene: TRBD2
CDR3nt: TGCAGCGTTGAGGGGACTAGCGGTTCTTCCTACAATGAGCAGTTCTTC; CDR3aa: CSVEGTSGSSYNEQFF; v_gene: TRBV29-1; abundance: once; j_gene: TRBJ2-1; d_gene: TRBD2